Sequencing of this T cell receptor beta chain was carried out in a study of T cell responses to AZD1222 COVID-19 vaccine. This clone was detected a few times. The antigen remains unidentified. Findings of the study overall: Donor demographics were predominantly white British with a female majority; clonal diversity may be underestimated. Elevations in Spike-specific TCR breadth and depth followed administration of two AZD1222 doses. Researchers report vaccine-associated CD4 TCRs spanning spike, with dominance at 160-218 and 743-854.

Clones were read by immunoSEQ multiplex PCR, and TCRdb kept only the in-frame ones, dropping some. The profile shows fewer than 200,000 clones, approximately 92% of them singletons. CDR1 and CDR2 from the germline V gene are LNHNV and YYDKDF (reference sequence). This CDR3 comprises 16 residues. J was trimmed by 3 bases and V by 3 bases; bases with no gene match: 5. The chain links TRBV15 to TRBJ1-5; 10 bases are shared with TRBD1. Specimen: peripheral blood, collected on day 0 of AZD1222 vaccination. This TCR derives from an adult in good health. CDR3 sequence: CATSRSGTGANQPQHF. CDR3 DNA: TGTGCCACCAGCAGGTCCGGGACAGGGGCCAATCAGCCCCAGCATTTT.